One and the same sample provided the 12 T cell receptor beta chains below, sequenced in a study of cytomegalovirus exposure and HLA in healthy donors. 13 Jbeta primers and 60 Vbeta primers were used for the PCR. TCRdb's table, derived via immunoSEQ multiplex PCR, lists solely in-frame clones and lacks some. Seen here are about 120,000 clones, more than 60% observed once, and the top ten hold 4.1%. The sequenced sample consisted of PBMCs. The origin of the receptors is a woman between 40 and 50 years old in good health and CMV-seronegative.

The rearrangement joins TRBV7-8 to TRBJ1-2; 8 bases are shared with TRBD1. The V segment lost 5 bases and the J segment 4 bases; nucleotides outside the gene matches: 3. CDR3 size: 13 residues. Germline V gene sequence: CDR1 SGHVS, CDR2 FQNEAQ. CDR3 in amino acids: CASSTGTGYGYTF. CDR3 in DNA: TGTGCCAGCAGCACAGGGACAGGCTATGGCTACACCTTC.

The chain carries TRBV7-2 and TRBJ1-5; 7 nucleotides agree with TRBD1. From germline, CDR1 is SGHTA and CDR2 FQGNSA. Trimming at V came to 5 bases and at J to 4 bases, leaving 8 bases not matched to a gene. This CDR3 is 15 amino acids long. CDR3 sequence: CASSPIQTGNQPQHF. DNA for the CDR3: TGTGCCAGCAGCCCCATCCAGACAGGGAATCAGCCCCAGCATTTT.

This clone was detected only once. V gene TRBV4-2 combines with J gene TRBJ2-3; possibly TRBD2 for D (6 bases). The V end was cut by 4 bases, the J end by 4 bases, with 18 bases between. CDR1 and CDR2 (germline): LGHNA, YNFKEQ. The CDR3 runs 16 residues. CDR3 sequence: CASSPLGRGDADTQYF. CDR3 DNA: TGTGCCAGCAGCCCTTTGGGGCGGGGTGACGCAGATACGCAGTATTTT.

The chain couples TRBV5-1 to TRBJ2-2; TRBD2 is a possible D gene (5 bases). The germline V gene has CDR1 SGHRS and CDR2 YFSETQ. V lost 2 bases and J lost 0, with 8 bases in between. This CDR3 contains 15 residues. CDR3 nucleotide sequence: TGCGCCAGCAGCTTCGACTATACGAACACCGGGGAGCTGTTTTTT. As protein: CASSFDYTNTGELFF. The full variable domain, its missing parts supplied by reference TRBV5-1 and TRBJ2-2, is KAGVTQTPRYLIKTRGQQVTLSCSPISGHRSVSWYQQTPGQGLQFLFEYFSETQRNKGNFPGRFSGRQFSNSRSEMNVSTLELGDSALYLCASSFDYTNTGELFFGEGSRLTVL.

The rearrangement uses TRBV7-9 and TRBJ2-7; 7 nucleotides agree with TRBD1. The CDR3 totals 15 residues. The J segment lost 0 bases and the V segment lost 3 bases, leaving 5 bases of the junction unmatched. Germline V gene lookup returns CDR1 SEHNR and CDR2 FQNEAQ (reference sequence). CDR3 nucleotides: TGTGCCAGCAGCTTGGGGACAGCTTACTCCTACGAGCAGTACTTC. This gives the protein CASSLGTAYSYEQYF.

The genes are TRBV7-6 and TRBJ2-2; D might be TRBD2 (6 bases). The germline V and J ends were trimmed by 2 bases and 6 bases, with 19 bases remaining between them. The length of the CDR3 is 17 residues. Germline CDR1 SGHVS, CDR2 FNYEAQ. The CDR3 DNA reads as TGTGCCAGCAGCTTATACCCTAGCGTCTTGAGGGCCGGGGAGCTGTTTTTT. Encoded protein: CASSLYPSVLRAGELFF.

The rearrangement links TRBV6-6 to TRBJ1-2, with a tentative D call TRBD1 (6 bases). The germline V gene has CDR1 MNHNY and CDR2 SVGAGI (reference sequence). The CDR3 runs 11 residues. V lost 5 bases and J 14 bases, leaving 15 bases between the germline ends. As DNA, the CDR3 is TGTGCCAGCAGTGAAATGGACAGCCTGACCTTC. Translation: CASSEMDSLTF.

This clone has a handful of counts. The chain carries TRBV28 and TRBJ1-3; no clear D. Trimming took 6 bases from V and 4 from J, leaving 4 bases between them. Germline V gene sequence: CDR1 MDHEN, CDR2 SYDVKM. The CDR3 extends over 11 amino acids. CDR3 bases: TGTGCCAGCAGCCTCGGAAACACCATATATTTT. Translating gives CASSLGNTIYF.

This clone was seen once. The chain couples TRBV9 to TRBJ2-3; weak D call: TRBD2 (6 bases). Germline V CDR1 and CDR2: SGDLS, YYNGEE. The CDR3 has 16 residues. Trimming took 0 bases from V and 1 from J, leaving 12 bases between them. CDR3 sequence reads: CASSVVASVGTDTQYF. CDR3 bases: TGTGCCAGCAGCGTAGTGGCTAGCGTGGGCACAGATACGCAGTATTTT. Full variable domain (missing parts from reference TRBV9 and TRBJ2-3): DSGVTQTPKHLITATGQRVTLRCSPRSGDLSVYWYQQSLDQGLQFLIQYYNGEERAKGNILERFSAQQFPDLHSELNLSSLELGDSALYFCASSVVASVGTDTQYFGPGTRLTVL.

The rearrangement joins TRBV19 to TRBJ2-2; D possibly corresponds to TRBD2 (5 bases). Germline V gives CDR1 LNHDA, CDR2 SQIVND (reference sequence). The CDR3 has 13 amino acids. V lost 5 bases to trimming and J lost 7 bases, with 11 bases between them. The CDR3 spells CASSSREIGELFF. Written as DNA, the CDR3 is TGTGCCAGTAGTTCCCGGGAAATCGGGGAGCTGTTTTTT. Full variable domain (outside the CDR3, taken from reference TRBV19 and TRBJ2-2): DGGITQSPKYLFRKEGQNVTLSCEQNLNHDAMYWYRQDPGQGLRLIYYSQIVNDFQKGDIAEGYSVSREKKESFPLTVTSAQKNPTAFYLCASSSREIGELFFGEGSRLTVL.

The rearrangement uses TRBV7-2 and TRBJ1-4; D is perhaps TRBD1 (6 bases). The V gene lost 1 base and the J gene lost 7 bases, with 13 bases spanning the gap. This CDR3 spans 15 amino acids. In germline, CDR1 is SGHTA, CDR2 FQGNSA. This CDR3 reads CASSLGRGAVEKLFF. The CDR3 bases are TGTGCCAGCAGCTTAGGTCGGGGGGCAGTTGAAAAACTGTTTTTT.

In nucleotides, the CDR3 is TGTGCCAGCAGCGGATCAGGGGATACGCAGTATTTT. It encodes CASSGSGDTQYF. The V and J genes are TRBV9 and TRBJ2-3, with a possible D match to TRBD1 (5 bases). CDR3 length: 12 amino acids. Per germline, CDR1 SGDLS and CDR2 YYNGEE. V was pared by 3 bases and J by 6 bases, with 8 bases between.